Here is one T cell receptor beta chain with its context. This sample stems from a study of blood T cell repertoires in COVID-19. There are 13 residues in the CDR3. The ends were cut back, 6 bases at V and 4 bases at J, with 7 bases in the middle. Original handling: Estimated nucleated cell counts came from reference gene primer amplification. Clones were sequenced by immunoSEQ multiplex PCR, and TCRdb holds only the in-frame ones, with some missing. The V and J calls and clone size are taken from that table; D and trimming were inferred from the DNA. The sample lists over 80,000 clones, about 86% seen once, with over 15% in the top ten.

Specimen: peripheral blood. The V gene is TRBV12-3 or TRBV12-4, the J gene TRBJ1-6; D remains ambiguous. The TCR was taken from a woman aged 55-75 years with acute or convalescent COVID-19. Here the CDR3 DNA reads TGTGCCAGCAGCCCCCCGTATAATTCACCCCTCCACTTT. As protein: CASSPPYNSPLHF.